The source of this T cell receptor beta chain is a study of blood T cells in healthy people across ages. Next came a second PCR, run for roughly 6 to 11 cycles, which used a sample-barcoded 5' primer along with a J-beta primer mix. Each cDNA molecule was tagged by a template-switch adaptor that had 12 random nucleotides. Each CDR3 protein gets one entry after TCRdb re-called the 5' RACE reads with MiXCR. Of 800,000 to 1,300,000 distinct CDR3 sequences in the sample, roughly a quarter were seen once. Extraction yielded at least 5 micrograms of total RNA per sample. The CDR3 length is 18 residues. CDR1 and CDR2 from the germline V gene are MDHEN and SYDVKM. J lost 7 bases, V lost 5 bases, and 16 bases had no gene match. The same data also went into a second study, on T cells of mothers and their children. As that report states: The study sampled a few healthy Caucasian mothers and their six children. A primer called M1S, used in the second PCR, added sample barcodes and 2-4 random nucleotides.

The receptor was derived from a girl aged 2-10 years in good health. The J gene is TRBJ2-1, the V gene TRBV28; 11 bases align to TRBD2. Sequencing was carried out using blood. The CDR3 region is CASSLKIPGLADENEQFF. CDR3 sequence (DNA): TGTGCCAGCAGTCTCAAGATCCCGGGACTAGCGGATGAGAATGAGCAGTTCTTC.